The 9 T cell receptor beta chains given below trace back to one sample, sequenced in a study of T cell repertoires in cytomegalovirus infection. Antigens of these TCRs are unknown. TCRdb re-derived calls from the reads in MiXCR, one entry per CDR3 protein. This repertoire shows 70,000 or so distinct CDR3 sequences, around 28% found once; its top ten account for 45% to 75%. Sequencing was performed on CD8+ T cells from cultured PBMCs, taken from culture after CMV antigen stimulation. The source of these receptors is a human donor in good health (CMV status not recorded). Some clones in this sample may be carry-over from other donors' samples.

V usage is TRBV9 and J usage is TRBJ1-2; TRBD1 might be the D (6 bases). This CDR3 is 15 amino acids long. Trimming took off 0 bases at V and 6 bases at J, with 15 bases between the two ends. The germline gives CDR1 SGDLS, CDR2 YYNGEE. In DNA form, the CDR3 reads TGTGCCAGCAGCGTAGCGCAACAGGGAAATGATGGCTACACCTTC. Amino acids: CASSVAQQGNDGYTF.

The chain uses TRBV28 and TRBJ2-5, with TRBD1 as a possible D gene (7 bases). V lost 10 bases to trimming and J lost 3 bases, with 18 bases between them. Per the germline V gene, CDR1 is MDHEN and CDR2 is SYDVKM. This CDR3 comprises 14 residues. CDR3 protein: CATLTGTGEETQYF. The CDR3 DNA reads as TGTGCCACCTTGACAGGGACGGGGGAAGAGACCCAGTACTTC.

The gene calls are TRBV18 and TRBJ2-6; TRBD1 agrees at 7 bases. V gave up 3 bases and J gave up 1 base; unmatched junction bases: 9. This CDR3 has 18 amino acids. The V gene's germline CDR1 is KGHSH and CDR2 LQKENI. CDR3 DNA sequence: TGTGCCAGCTCACCCTTCGACAGGGCTAGGTCTGGGGCCAACGTCCTGACTTTC. Translating it yields CASSPFDRARSGANVLTF.

A few counts support this clonotype. CDR3 sequence reads: CASSRRASEGGQYF. The CDR3 DNA sequence: TGTGCCAGCAGCCGACGGGCATCCGAGGGCGGGCAGTACTTC. This sequence joins TRBV6-5 and TRBJ2-7; a possible D gene is TRBD2 (5 bases). Germline V CDR1 and CDR2: MNHEY, SVGAGI. The CDR3 extends over 14 amino acids. V lost 6 bases to trimming and J lost 9 bases, with 21 bases between them.

This clonotype was seen only a few times. The chain carries TRBV6-6 and TRBJ1-2; 9 bases align to TRBD1. V shed 2 bases, J shed 8 bases, and the junction held 3 bases outside the gene matches. From germline, CDR1 is MNHNY and CDR2 SVGAGI (reference sequence). The CDR3 runs 13 residues. The CDR3 nucleotides read TGTGCCAGCAGTTACCGACAGGGGGGCGGCTACACCTTC. It specifies CASSYRQGGGYTF.

This clonotype was seen a handful of times. The chain uses TRBV27 and TRBJ1-4; TRBD1 is a possible D gene (5 bases). This CDR3 has 14 residues. Trimming removed 4 bases from V and 6 bases from J, with 12 bases in between. CDR1 and CDR2 from the germline V gene are MNHEY and SMNVEV (reference sequence). The CDR3 coding sequence is TGTGCCAGCAGTTCGGGGGATCTTGATGAAAAACTGTTTTTT. Its translation is CASSSGDLDEKLFF.

The chain couples TRBV6-2 or TRBV6-3 to TRBJ2-1; 9 bases match TRBD2. Germline CDR1 and CDR2: MNHEY and SVGEGT. CDR3 length equals 15 residues. J was trimmed by 6 bases and V by 0 bases; bases with no gene match: 3. The CDR3 sequence: CASSYSRGRGNEQFF. Written as DNA, the CDR3 is TGTGCCAGCAGTTACTCTCGCGGGAGGGGCAATGAGCAGTTCTTC.

V gene TRBV27 combines with J gene TRBJ2-5, with TRBD2 matching over 10 bases. The CDR3 spans 16 residues. With V trimmed by 1 base and J by 1 base, 3 bases remained unmatched. Germline-derived CDR1 and CDR2 are MNHEY and SMNVEV (reference sequence). CDR3 loop: CASSLYQRGGQETQYF. The DNA of the CDR3 is TGTGCCAGCAGTTTATATCAGCGGGGGGGCCAAGAGACCCAGTACTTC.

This clonotype has a handful of counts. V gene TRBV20-1 combines with J gene TRBJ2-7; 10 bases agree with TRBD1. This CDR3 comprises 15 residues. Germline V gene data show CDR1 as DFQATT and CDR2 as SNEGSKA (reference sequence). After removal of 3 bases from V and 2 bases from J, the junction contained 7 bases not matched to a gene. The CDR3 nucleotides are TGCAGTGCTAGGGGCCCGGGACAGGGGACCTACGAGCAGTACTTC. Amino acids: CSARGPGQGTYEQYF.